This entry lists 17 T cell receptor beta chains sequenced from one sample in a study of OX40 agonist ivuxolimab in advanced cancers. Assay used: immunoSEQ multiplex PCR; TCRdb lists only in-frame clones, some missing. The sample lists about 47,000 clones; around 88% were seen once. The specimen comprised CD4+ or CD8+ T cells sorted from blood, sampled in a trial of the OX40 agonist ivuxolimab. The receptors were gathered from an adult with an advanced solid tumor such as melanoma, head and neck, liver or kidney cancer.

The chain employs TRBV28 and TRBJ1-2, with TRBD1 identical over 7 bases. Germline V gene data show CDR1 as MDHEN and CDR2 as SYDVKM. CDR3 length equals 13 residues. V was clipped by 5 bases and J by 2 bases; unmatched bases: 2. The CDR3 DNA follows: TGTGCCAGCAGTACGGGACAGAACTATGGCTACACCTTC. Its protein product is CASSTGQNYGYTF.

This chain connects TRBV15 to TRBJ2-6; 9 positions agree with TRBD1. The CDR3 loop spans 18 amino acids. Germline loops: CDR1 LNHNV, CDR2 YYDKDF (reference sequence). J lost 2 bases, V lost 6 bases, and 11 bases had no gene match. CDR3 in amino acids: CATRSTGTGRAGANVLTF. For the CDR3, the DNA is TGTGCCACCAGATCAACCGGGACAGGGAGAGCTGGGGCCAACGTCCTGACTTTC.

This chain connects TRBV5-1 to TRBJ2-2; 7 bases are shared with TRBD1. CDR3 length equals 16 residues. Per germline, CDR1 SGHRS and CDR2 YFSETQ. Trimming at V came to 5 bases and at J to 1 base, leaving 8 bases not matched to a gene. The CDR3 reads CASSPNRGLNTGELFF. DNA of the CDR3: TGCGCCAGCAGTCCCAACAGGGGATTGAACACCGGGGAGCTGTTTTTT.

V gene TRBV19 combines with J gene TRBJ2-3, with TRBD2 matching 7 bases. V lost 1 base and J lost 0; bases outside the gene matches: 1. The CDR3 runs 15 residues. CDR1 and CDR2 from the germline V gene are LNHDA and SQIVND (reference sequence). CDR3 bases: TGTGCCAGTAGTATAGGGGGAGGGAGCACAGATACGCAGTATTTT. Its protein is CASSIGGGSTDTQYF.

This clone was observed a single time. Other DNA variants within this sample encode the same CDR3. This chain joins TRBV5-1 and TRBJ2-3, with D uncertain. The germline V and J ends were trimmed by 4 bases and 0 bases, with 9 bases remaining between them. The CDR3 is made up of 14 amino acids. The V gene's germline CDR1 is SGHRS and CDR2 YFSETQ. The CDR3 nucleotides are TGCGCCAGCAGCCTTGGACCGAGCACAGATACGCAGTATTTT. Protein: CASSLGPSTDTQYF.

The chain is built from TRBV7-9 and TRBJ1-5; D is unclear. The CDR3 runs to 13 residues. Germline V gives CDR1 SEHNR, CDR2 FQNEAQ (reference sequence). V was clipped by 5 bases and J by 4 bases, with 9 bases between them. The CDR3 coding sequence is TGTGCCAGCAGCCCGGACGGAAATCAGCCCCAGCATTTT. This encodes CASSPDGNQPQHF. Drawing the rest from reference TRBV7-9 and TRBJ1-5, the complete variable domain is DTGVSQNPRHKITKRGQNVTFRCDPISEHNRLYWYRQTLGQGPEFLTYFQNEAQLEKSRLLSDRFSAERPKGSFSTLEIQRTEQGDSAMYLCASSPDGNQPQHFGDGTRLSIL.

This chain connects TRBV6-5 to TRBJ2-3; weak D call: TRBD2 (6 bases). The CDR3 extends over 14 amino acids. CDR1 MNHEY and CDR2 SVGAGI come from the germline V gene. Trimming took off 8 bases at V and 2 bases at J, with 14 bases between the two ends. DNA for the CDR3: TGTGCCAGCTCGGTGGCGGGATTCACAGATACGCAGTATTTT. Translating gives CASSVAGFTDTQYF.

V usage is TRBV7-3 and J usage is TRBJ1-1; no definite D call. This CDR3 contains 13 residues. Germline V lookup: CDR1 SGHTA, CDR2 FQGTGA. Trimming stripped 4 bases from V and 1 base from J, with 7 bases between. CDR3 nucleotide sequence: TGTGCCAGCAGCTACTCTCAGAACACTGAAGCTTTCTTT. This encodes CASSYSQNTEAFF.

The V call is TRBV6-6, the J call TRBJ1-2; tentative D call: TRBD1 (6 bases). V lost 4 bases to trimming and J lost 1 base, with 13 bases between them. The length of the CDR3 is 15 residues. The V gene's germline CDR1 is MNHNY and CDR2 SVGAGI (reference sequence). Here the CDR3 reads CASSLRTALNYGYTF. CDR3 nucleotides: TGTGCCAGCAGTTTGAGGACAGCACTTAACTATGGCTACACCTTC.

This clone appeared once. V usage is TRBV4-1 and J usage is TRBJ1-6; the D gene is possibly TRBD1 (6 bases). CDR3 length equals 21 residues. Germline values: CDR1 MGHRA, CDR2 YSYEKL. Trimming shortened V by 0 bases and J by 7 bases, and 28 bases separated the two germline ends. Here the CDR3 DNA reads TGCGCCAGCAGCCAAGAAACTTCCTTGAACAGGGTGGTGGGACTAAATTCACCCCTCCACTTT. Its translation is CASSQETSLNRVVGLNSPLHF.

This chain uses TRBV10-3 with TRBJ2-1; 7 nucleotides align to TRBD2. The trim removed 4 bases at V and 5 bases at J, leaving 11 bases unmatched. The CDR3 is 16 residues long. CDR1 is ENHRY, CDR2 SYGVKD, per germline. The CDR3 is CAISGSSRERDNEQFF. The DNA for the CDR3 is TGTGCCATCAGTGGTTCGTCGCGGGAGAGGGACAATGAGCAGTTCTTC.

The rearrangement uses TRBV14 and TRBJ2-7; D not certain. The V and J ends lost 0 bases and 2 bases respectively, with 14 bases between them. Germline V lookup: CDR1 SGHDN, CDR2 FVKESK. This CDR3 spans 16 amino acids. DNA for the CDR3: TGTGCCAGCAGCCAAGAGCGAAGACCTTTCCCCTACGAGCAGTACTTC. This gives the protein CASSQERRPFPYEQYF.

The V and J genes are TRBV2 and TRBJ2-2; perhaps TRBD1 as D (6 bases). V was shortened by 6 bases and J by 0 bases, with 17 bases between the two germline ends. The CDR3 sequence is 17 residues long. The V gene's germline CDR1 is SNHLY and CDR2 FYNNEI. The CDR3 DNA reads TGTGCCAGCAGGCAACACCGGGACATTTCGAACACCGGGGAGCTGTTTTTT. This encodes CASRQHRDISNTGELFF.

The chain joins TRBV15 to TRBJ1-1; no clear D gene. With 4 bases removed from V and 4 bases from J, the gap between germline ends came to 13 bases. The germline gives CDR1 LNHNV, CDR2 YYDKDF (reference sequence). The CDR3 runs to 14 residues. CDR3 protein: CATSTVTVGTEAFF. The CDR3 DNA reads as TGTGCCACCAGCACCGTAACAGTGGGCACTGAAGCTTTCTTT. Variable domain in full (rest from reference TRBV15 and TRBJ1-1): DAMVIQNPRYQVTQFGKPVTLSCSQTLNHNVMYWYQQKSSQAPKLLFHYYDKDFNNEADTPDNFQSRRPNTSFCFLDIRSPGLGDTAMYLCATSTVTVGTEAFFGQGTRLTVV.

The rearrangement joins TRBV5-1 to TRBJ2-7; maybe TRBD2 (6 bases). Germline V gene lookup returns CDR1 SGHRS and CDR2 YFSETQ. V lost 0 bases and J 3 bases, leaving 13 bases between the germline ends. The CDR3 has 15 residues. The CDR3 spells CASSLAASANYEQYF. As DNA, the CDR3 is TGCGCCAGCAGCTTGGCGGCTAGCGCAAACTACGAGCAGTACTTC.

The CDR3 nucleotides are TGTGCCAGTAGTATAGCTCATAGGAACACCGGGGAGCTGTTTTTT. Translation gives CASSIAHRNTGELFF. The genes are TRBV19 and TRBJ2-2; D gene uncertain. There are 15 residues in the CDR3. V was cut by 1 base and J by 1 base, with 7 bases left in between. Germline CDR1 is LNHDA and CDR2 is SQIVND (reference sequence). The entire variable domain, with the rest obtained from reference TRBV19 and TRBJ2-2, is as follows: DGGITQSPKYLFRKEGQNVTLSCEQNLNHDAMYWYRQDPGQGLRLIYYSQIVNDFQKGDIAEGYSVSREKKESFPLTVTSAQKNPTAFYLCASSIAHRNTGELFFGEGSRLTVL.

CDR3 nucleotides: TGTGCCAGTAGTCCCTCTCGACAATCCCGCGGGGGAACTGAAGCTTTCTTT. This translates into CASSPSRQSRGGTEAFF. V usage is TRBV19 and J usage is TRBJ1-1; TRBD1 might be the D (5 bases). This CDR3 is 17 amino acids long. Germline V gene lookup returns CDR1 LNHDA and CDR2 SQIVND (reference sequence). The germline V and J ends were trimmed by 5 bases and 5 bases, with 24 bases remaining between them.